This paragraph reports one T cell receptor beta chain. The target antigen is unknown. There are 15 residues in the CDR3. Germline loops: CDR1 SGHRS, CDR2 YFSETQ. Between the trimmed V and J ends, which lost 4 bases and 3 bases, there was a span of 17 bases. Overlapping HIV-1 Gag 15-mer peptides at approximately 1 ug per peptide per mL were used. Sorted nonresponding memory CD4+ T cells were CD40L-negative, CD69-negative, CD45RO-high. The data originate from a study of persistence of HIV-infected CD4 T cells. On the study more broadly: Donors were ART-treated; their CMV- and Gag-responding CD4+ T cells were isolated. Blood samples, up to 180 mL, came from multiple time points, except two leukapheresis donors sampled once.

The immunoSEQ assay was version 4, run in survey mode. Using immunoSEQ multiplex PCR, the repertoire was profiled, and TCRdb retains in-frame clones only, with some absent. This table holds about 40,000 clones, about 84% found once. The chain joins TRBV5-1 to TRBJ2-7, with D possibly being TRBD1 (6 bases). Sample: CD4+ T cells sorted from PBMCs after approximately 18-hour stimulation, taken from a patient who received antiretroviral therapy. The sequence was obtained from an adult man with HIV who was CMV-seropositive. The CDR3 sequence: CASSLSGASLYEQYF. DNA for the CDR3: TGCGCCAGCAGCCTCTCAGGGGCGAGTCTCTACGAGCAGTACTTC.